These T cell receptor beta chains were read from a single sample in a study of molecular identifiers for immune sequencing clone quantification. TCRdb re-derived calls from the PCR reads in MiXCR, one entry per CDR3 protein. The sample shows some 65,000 distinct CDR3 sequences, around 18% of them seen only once. The specimen was naive CD8+ T cells from blood, with Jurkat cell RNA spiked in. The source is a human donor in good health. Some libraries in this study had Jurkat cell RNA spiked in. CDR3s include the opening cysteine and the closing phenylalanine or tryptophan.

TRBJ2-7 | TRBV12-3/TRBV12-4 | CASSLRGSEQYF
TRBJ2-7 | TRBV20-1 | CSARNGDSYEQYF
TRBJ1-1 | TRBV5-6 | CASSPESSTEAFF
TRBJ2-1 | TRBV4-1 | CASSQAFESTDNEQFF
TRBJ2-7 | TRBV5-6 | CASSLALNGDEQYF
TRBJ2-1 | TRBV5-1 | CASSGLGGSLLPNNGQFF
TRBJ2-7 | TRBV27 | CASSLLGGTGMREQYF
TRBJ2-3 | TRBV25-1 | CASSVLLKSTDTQYF
TRBJ2-3 | TRBV11-3 | CASSLHLNIRTDTQYF
TRBJ1-5 | TRBV15 | CATSRDEQGLMGNQPQHF
TRBJ2-7 | TRBV7-2 | CASSLGGGHLYEQYF
TRBJ1-2 | TRBV4-3 | CASSQTQGNYGYTF
TRBJ2-5 | TRBV27 | CASSPGRGEETQYF
TRBJ1-6 | TRBV7-6 | CASSSTGSSYNSPLHF
TRBJ1-5 | TRBV10-1 | CASSGGGSSNQPQHF
TRBJ2-7 | TRBV7-2 | CASSLDPHEQYF
TRBJ2-1 | TRBV12-3/TRBV12-4 | CASSFLDRGSRAAEQFF
TRBJ2-3 | TRBV7-9 | CASSPTSLAGGQTDTDTQYF
TRBJ2-3 | TRBV20-1 | CSASFSYMSSVDTQYF
TRBJ1-1 | TRBV7-8 | CASSLEGGRAETEAFF
TRBJ1-1 | TRBV5-1 | CASSLAGFNEAFF
TRBJ1-2 | TRBV10-2 | CASSESLTGGSYGYTF
TRBJ2-1 | TRBV4-3 | CASSYGTTYYNEQFF
TRBJ2-7 | TRBV5-1 | CASSDSGGFNEQYF
TRBJ2-7 | TRBV30 | CAWASGTGGYEQYF
TRBJ2-7 | TRBV27 | CASSTGTYEQYF
TRBJ2-7 | TRBV11-1 | CASSELAESYEQYF
TRBJ2-5 | TRBV5-6 | CASSLAGASETQYF
TRBJ2-3 | TRBV4-1 | CASSQLATTDTQYF
TRBJ2-1 | TRBV5-6 | CASSSEDTRFYNEQFF
TRBJ2-5 | TRBV24-1 | CATSDFFRGQETQYF
TRBJ2-3 | TRBV5-1 | CASSLGFGGTSLTDTQYF
TRBJ2-5 | TRBV14 | CASSQEGLGWETQYF
TRBJ2-2 | TRBV2 | CASVWSYEAGTGELFF
TRBJ2-3 | TRBV29-1 | CSAEPAVPGLDSDTQYF
TRBJ2-5 | TRBV7-9 | CASSMTNEETQYF
TRBJ2-7 | TRBV7-9 | CASSLAGTGVSYEQYF
TRBJ1-6 | TRBV4-1 | CASSQDYSLLNSPLHF
TRBJ1-1 | TRBV7-9 | CASSPRGPNTEAFF
TRBJ2-7 | TRBV11-2 | CASSLTPGNRARMQYF
TRBJ1-5 | TRBV6-2/TRBV6-3 | CASGYTTGLYSNQPQHF
TRBJ2-3 | TRBV20-1 | CSARTQIGSLTDTQYF
TRBJ2-7 | TRBV7-8 | CASSSGQVYEQYF
TRBJ2-7 | TRBV6-5 | CASSYSSSGSYEQYF
TRBJ2-3 | TRBV7-7 | CASSSTPGSTDTQYF